This T cell receptor (beta chain) was sequenced during a study of blood T cell repertoires in COVID-19. Study summary: The analysed material was cDNA or gDNA that came from T cells, B-cell-depleted T cells, or PBMCs.

Germline V gene sequence: CDR1 LGHNA, CDR2 YSLEER. V was clipped by 0 bases and J by 2 bases, with 13 bases between them. This CDR3 spans 17 amino acids. Original handling: Estimation of nucleated cell counts was performed using reference gene primer amplification. TCRdb's table, derived via immunoSEQ multiplex PCR, lists solely in-frame clones and lacks some. V and J calls and clone size are given by that table; D and trimming were obtained from the DNA. The sample has about 370,000 clones; 80% to 90% are singletons. Seattle patients were enrolled while actively infected and followed longitudinally. Input material: peripheral blood. The receptor was derived from a woman in her thirties with COVID-19, enrolled during active disease. This sequence joins TRBV4-3 and TRBJ2-2; perhaps TRBD1 as D (6 bases). In DNA form, the CDR3 reads TGCGCCAGCAGCCAAGATCCTTTGGGACATAACACCGGGGAGCTGTTTTTT. This codes for CASSQDPLGHNTGELFF.